The 26 T cell receptor beta chains given below trace back to one sample, sequenced in a study of T cell responses to AZD1222 COVID-19 vaccine. Using immunoSEQ multiplex PCR, the repertoire was profiled, and TCRdb retains in-frame clones only, with some absent. This table holds roughly 150,000 clones, roughly nine tenths found once. The input for sequencing was peripheral blood, taken on day 0 of AZD1222 vaccination. Every receptor here comes from an adult in good health.

J is TRBJ2-5 and V is TRBV11-2, with D uncertain. V was pared by 2 bases and J by 3 bases, with 10 bases between. This CDR3 spans 14 amino acids. Germline CDR1 reads SGHAT; CDR2 reads FQNNGV. Written as DNA, the CDR3 is TGTGCCAGCAGCTTATCCGGGCAGAAAGAGACCCAGTACTTC. Residues: CASSLSGQKETQYF.

V usage is TRBV28 and J usage is TRBJ1-1, with D maybe TRBD1 (6 bases). This CDR3 comprises 14 residues. V was pared by 5 bases and J by 1 base, with 11 bases between. Germline CDR1 reads MDHEN; CDR2 reads SYDVKM. The CDR3 DNA follows: TGTGCCAGCAGTATTGGACAGACGAACACTGAAGCTTTCTTT. Protein sequence: CASSIGQTNTEAFF.

The V and J genes are TRBV30 and TRBJ1-1; D is unresolved. Trimming removed 0 bases from V and 1 base from J, with 9 bases in between. There are 14 residues in the CDR3. Per germline, CDR1 GTSNPN and CDR2 SVGIG (reference sequence). The CDR3 coding sequence is TGTGCCTGGAGTGTACCGCTCGGGAACACTGAAGCTTTCTTT. Translation: CAWSVPLGNTEAFF.

The chain recombines TRBV5-1 with TRBJ2-1; 7 bases fit TRBD2. This CDR3 contains 16 residues. The V gene end was trimmed by 0 bases and the J gene end by 7 bases; junction bases not matched to a gene: 10. CDR1 SGHRS and CDR2 YFSETQ come from the germline V gene. CDR3 sequence reads: CASSLGGTNSVNEQFF. The CDR3 region has the DNA TGCGCCAGCAGCTTGGGGGGGACTAACTCCGTGAATGAGCAGTTCTTC.

The chain couples TRBV7-3 to TRBJ2-5; the D gene is possibly TRBD1 (6 bases). V shed 5 bases and J shed 5 bases, with 15 bases lying between them. The CDR3 consists of 14 residues. CDR1 and CDR2 (germline): SGHTA, FQGTGA. The CDR3 reads CASSPLGARETQYF. The CDR3 DNA is TGTGCCAGCAGCCCGCTGGGGGCTAGGGAGACCCAGTACTTC.

J is TRBJ2-3 and V is TRBV5-4, with TRBD1 as a possible D gene (6 bases). V was pared by 3 bases and J by 6 bases, with 17 bases between. Germline values: CDR1 SGHNT, CDR2 YYREEE (reference sequence). CDR3 length equals 15 residues. The CDR3 bases are TGTGCCAGCAGCTCCGGACAGCTATCGGTGGATACGCAGTATTTT. The encoded protein is CASSSGQLSVDTQYF.

The chain joins TRBV19 to TRBJ2-6, with D perhaps matching TRBD1 (6 bases). V was pared by 6 bases and J by 11 bases, with 17 bases between. The CDR3 contains 14 residues. The germline V gene has CDR1 LNHDA and CDR2 SQIVND (reference sequence). The CDR3 loop is CASRSGERQDVLTF. The CDR3 bases are TGTGCCAGTAGATCAGGGGAGCGTCAGGACGTCCTGACTTTC.

The genes are TRBV5-1 and TRBJ1-1; possible D gene TRBD1, 6 bases. Trimming shortened V by 0 bases and J by 4 bases, and 16 bases separated the two germline ends. The CDR3 is 16 amino acids. Germline V gene lookup returns CDR1 SGHRS and CDR2 YFSETQ. CDR3 nucleotide sequence: TGCGCCAGCAGCTTGGTTCCAGGGGAGGTTCGCACTGAAGCTTTCTTT. This sequence encodes CASSLVPGEVRTEAFF.

The table lists this clone with a count of one. At one of its ends the junction is not consistent with the germline gene, which may arise from a read error. The chain recombines TRBV28 with TRBJ1-4; D is undetermined. The germline CDR1 and CDR2 sequences are MDHEN and SYDVKM. This CDR3 comprises 16 residues. The CDR3 nucleotides read TGTGCCAGCAGCCTGGCCCAAATAGGAACTAATGGAAAACTGTTTTTT. This encodes CASSLAQIGTNGKLFF. Supplemented by reference TRBV28 and TRBJ1-4, the full variable domain reads DVKVTQSSRYLVKRTGEKVFLECVQDMDHENMFWYRQDPGLGLRLIYFSYDVKMKEKGDIPEGYSVSREKKERFSLILESASTNQTSMYLCASSLAQIGTNGKLFFGSGTQLSVL.

The genes are TRBV14 and TRBJ2-1; no firm D call. Germline-derived CDR1 and CDR2 are SGHDN and FVKESK. Trimming cost V 1 base and J 6 bases, with 7 bases left between them. The CDR3 runs 13 residues. The CDR3 DNA is TGTGCCAGCAGCCAAGTCTACCCCAATGAGCAGTTCTTC. It translates to CASSQVYPNEQFF.

The V and J genes are TRBV10-3 and TRBJ1-5; maybe TRBD1 (5 bases). The germline V gene encodes CDR1 ENHRY and CDR2 SYGVKD. Trimming removed 4 bases at V and 3 bases at J, with 10 bases between. There are 14 residues in the CDR3. The CDR3, as DNA: TGTGCCATCAGTGTGGAGGACAACAATCAGCCCCAGCATTTT. Amino acids: CAISVEDNNQPQHF.

The rearrangement joins TRBV27 to TRBJ2-2, with 8 bases matching TRBD1. The V and J ends lost 5 bases and 4 bases, in that order; junction bases with no gene match: 9. CDR1 is MNHEY and CDR2 is SMNVEV in the germline V gene (reference sequence). The CDR3 has 16 amino acids. The CDR3 bases are TGTGCCAGCAGTGCGCGACAGGGGCTGATCACCGGGGAGCTGTTTTTT. Translated: CASSARQGLITGELFF.

V gene TRBV7-9 combines with J gene TRBJ2-5; 7 nucleotides line up with TRBD1. Per germline, CDR1 SEHNR and CDR2 FQNEAQ (reference sequence). The CDR3 spans 15 residues. The junction had 3 bases not matched to a gene; V was cut back by 0 bases and J by 2 bases. The CDR3 nucleotides are TGTGCCAGCAGCTTAGCAACGGACAGGCAAGAGACCCAGTACTTC. As protein: CASSLATDRQETQYF. The full variable domain, rest sourced from reference TRBV7-9 and TRBJ2-5, is DTGVSQNPRHKITKRGQNVTFRCDPISEHNRLYWYRQTLGQGPEFLTYFQNEAQLEKSRLLSDRFSAERPKGSFSTLEIQRTEQGDSAMYLCASSLATDRQETQYFGPGTRLLVL.

This chain connects TRBV9 to TRBJ2-5; the D is unclear. CDR1 is SGDLS, CDR2 YYNGEE, per germline. V was shortened by 3 bases and J by 5 bases, with 14 bases between the two germline ends. The CDR3 length is 14 residues. The DNA for the CDR3 is TGTGCCAGCAGCGGAAGGTTGAAAGGGGAGACCCAGTACTTC. It codes for CASSGRLKGETQYF.

The rearrangement uses TRBV10-3 and TRBJ2-7; D might be TRBD2 (5 bases). The germline CDR1 and CDR2 sequences are ENHRY and SYGVKD. V lost 3 bases and J 6 bases, leaving 12 bases between the germline ends. The CDR3 length is 13 residues. The CDR3 region is CAISEREGAEQYF. For the CDR3, the DNA is TGTGCCATCAGTGAAAGAGAGGGCGCCGAGCAGTACTTC.

V and J are TRBV28 and TRBJ1-1; D ambiguous. Looked up from germline, CDR1 is MDHEN and CDR2 is SYDVKM. The V end lost 5 bases, the J end lost 12 bases, and 16 bases lay between the germline ends. The CDR3 has 12 amino acids. The CDR3 sequence is CASSPDPSRSFF. The CDR3 nucleotides read TGTGCCAGCAGTCCAGACCCCTCGAGGTCTTTCTTT.

The chain carries TRBV2 and TRBJ2-5; 7 bases fit TRBD2. This CDR3 region has 13 residues. Germline CDR1 reads SNHLY; CDR2 reads FYNNEI. The junction had 2 bases not matched to a gene; V was cut back by 5 bases and J by 2 bases. The CDR3 nucleotides read TGTGCCAGCAGTCCGGGACTACAAGAGACCCAGTACTTC. Protein sequence: CASSPGLQETQYF.

V gene TRBV1 combines with J gene TRBJ1-5. TRBV1 is a pseudogene locus. The CDR3 is 14 residues long. The CDR3 reads CTSSDDAGSQPQHF. CDR3 in DNA: TGCACCAGCAGCGACGACGCGGGGTCTCAGCCCCAGCATTTT.

Only a few counts were recorded for this clone. The rearrangement uses TRBV7-9 and TRBJ1-4, with 7 bases matching TRBD1. The CDR3 length is 14 residues. Trimming took 5 bases from V and 4 from J; bases not matched to a gene: 4. CDR1 SEHNR and CDR2 FQNEAQ come from the germline V gene (reference sequence). DNA for the CDR3: TGTGCCAGCAGCCTGGACAGGATTAATGAAAAACTGTTTTTT. Protein sequence: CASSLDRINEKLFF.

This rearrangement joins TRBV20-1 to TRBJ2-5; D ambiguous. The CDR3 extends over 17 amino acids. Trimming shortened V by 3 bases and J by 0 bases, and 20 bases separated the two germline ends. CDR1 is DFQATT, CDR2 SNEGSKA, per germline (reference sequence). The CDR3 DNA sequence: TGCAGTGCTAGTATCGCCCCAGATCGATGGTACCAAGAGACCCAGTACTTC. This sequence encodes CSASIAPDRWYQETQYF.

This chain uses TRBV5-6 with TRBJ2-7, with D uncertain. Germline CDR1 SGHDT, CDR2 YYEEEE. Trimming cost V 2 bases and J 1 base, with 10 bases left between them. The CDR3 runs to 14 residues. The CDR3 region has the DNA TGTGCCAGCAGCTTTATTCGCAGTTCCTACGAGCAGTACTTC. Translating it yields CASSFIRSSYEQYF.

This clone was recorded once. One end of the junction is discordant with germline, which a read error may explain. The chain links TRBV7-2 to TRBJ1-2; 7 bases are a match to TRBD1. CDR1 is SGHTA and CDR2 is FQGNSA in the germline V gene. This CDR3 is 16 amino acids long. CDR3 in DNA: TGTGCCAGCAGCCTAGCTTCGACAGGGACCGGCTATGGCTACACCTTC. This translates into CASSLASTGTGYGYTF. Filled out from reference TRBV7-2 and TRBJ1-2, the complete variable domain reads GAGVSQSPSNKVTEKGKDVELRCDPISGHTALYWYRQSLGQGLEFLIYFQGNSAPDKSGLPSDRFSAERTGGSVSTLTIQRTQQEDSAVYLCASSLASTGTGYGYTFGSGTRLTVV.

This rearrangement joins TRBV7-3 to TRBJ1-1; D unclear. The CDR3 consists of 14 residues. Trimming left V 6 bases short and J 4 bases short, with 15 bases between. The V gene's germline CDR1 is SGHTA and CDR2 FQGTGA. The CDR3 bases are TGTGCCAGCAGACCGAACCAAGTCTCCACTGAAGCTTTCTTT. It encodes CASRPNQVSTEAFF. The whole variable domain, filled in from reference TRBV7-3 and TRBJ1-1, reads GAGVSQTPSNKVTEKGKYVELRCDPISGHTALYWYRQSLGQGPEFLIYFQGTGAADDSGLPNDRFFAVRPEGSVSTLKIQRTERGDSAVYLCASRPNQVSTEAFFGQGTRLTVV.

The chain employs TRBV13 and TRBJ1-2; a weak D match, TRBD1 (6 bases). V dropped 5 bases and J dropped 0 bases, with 13 bases sitting between them. The CDR3 spans 15 residues. Germline-derived CDR1 and CDR2 are PRHDT and FYEKMQ (reference sequence). CDR3 DNA sequence: TGTGCCAGCAGCCACCGACAGGCCCCTAACTATGGCTACACCTTC. Encoded protein: CASSHRQAPNYGYTF.

The V gene is TRBV7-9, the J gene TRBJ2-7; 9 bases map to TRBD1. With V trimmed by 5 bases and J by 3 bases, 14 bases remained unmatched. CDR3 length: 17 residues. The germline V gene has CDR1 SEHNR and CDR2 FQNEAQ (reference sequence). This chain's CDR3 is CASSESGQGTSFYEQYF. CDR3 sequence (DNA): TGTGCCAGCAGCGAATCGGGACAGGGAACCTCTTTCTACGAGCAGTACTTC.

The chain joins TRBV5-1 to TRBJ1-4; D is undetermined. The length of the CDR3 is 15 residues. Germline CDR1 is SGHRS and CDR2 is YFSETQ. V gave up 4 bases and J gave up 2 bases, with 12 bases separating them. The CDR3 spells CASSPGSRTNEKLFF. The CDR3 nucleotides are TGCGCCAGCAGCCCCGGGTCACGTACTAATGAAAAACTGTTTTTT.